This record looks at one TCR beta chain sequence and its context. No antigen is known for it. The source of the sample is a study of cytomegalovirus exposure and HLA in healthy donors. Study background: Early release data held 85 million or so unique TCRs from HLA-typed donors. General study points: 150 or so TCR beta chains were listed as cytomegalovirus-associated. Trimming of TCR beta V- and J-genes showed a link, identified in a later analysis, to a missense DCLRE1C variant.

The CDR3 runs 14 residues. CDR1 and CDR2 from the germline V gene are SGHDT and YYEEEE. Trimming took 4 bases from V and 3 from J, leaving 11 bases between them. In the PCR, 60 Vbeta and 13 Jbeta primers were used. TCRdb's copy holds only in-frame clones and misses some; the assay was immunoSEQ multiplex PCR. This table holds under 250,000 clones, around 79% found once. The TCR sequence derives from a male donor in good health and CMV-seronegative. V and J are TRBV5-6 and TRBJ1-5; perhaps TRBD1 as D (5 bases). The sequencing sample was made of PBMCs. The CDR3 is CASSPRGFNQPQHF. The DNA of the CDR3 is TGTGCCAGCAGCCCTAGGGGTTTCAATCAGCCCCAGCATTTT.